The subject of this entry is one T cell receptor beta chain. This clone was counted once. Its binding antigen is unknown. No much larger clone is present one base from it, and per-base qualities are unavailable. The CDR3 has 15 amino acids, counting the end cysteine and phenylalanine. Of all the DNA, just the CDR3 is kept, 45 bases in frame from base 1. From V the trimming removes 3 bases and from J it removes 5 bases, while the gene matches leave 8 bases of the junction unaccounted for. CDR1 and CDR2 are read off the germline V gene as SGHAT and FQNNGV. The data are from a study of OX40 agonist ivuxolimab in advanced cancers. About the full investigation: Ivuxolimab, which targeted the costimulatory receptor OX40 (CD134), was an agonistic, fully human IgG2 monoclonal antibody. Intravenous ivuxolimab was administered to patients every 2 weeks at six dose levels: 0.01, 0.1, 0.3, 1.5, 3 and 10 mg/kg. A male proportion of approximately 83% and a mean age of approximately 60 years, ranging from about 20 to 85, were recorded for the dose-escalation cohort. Of the roughly 54 patients in dose escalation, 19 had hepatocellular carcinoma, approximately 15 had melanoma, 9 had renal cell carcinoma and 9 had head and neck cancer. The paper covers the monotherapy dose-escalation part of the phase I ivuxolimab trial, which included N ≈ 50 patients. Prior anti-PD-1, anti-PD-L1 or anti-CTLA-4 therapy was permitted, and approximately 42% of dose-escalation patients had received checkpoint inhibitors. Partial responses were achieved by three dose-escalation patients, of whom one had hepatocellular carcinoma and two had cutaneous melanoma. Peripheral TCRbeta sequencing aimed to test whether ivuxolimab altered TCR sequence diversity and caused clonal T-cell expansion.

Patients with autoimmune disease history or receiving systemic immunosuppression were excluded from the trial. Peripheral blood for TCR sequencing was collected from all dose cohorts at baseline, on cycle 4 day 1, and on cycle 7 day 1. The samples were taken from a phase I, first-in-human, multicenter, open-label dose-escalation trial of ivuxolimab. Adults with locally advanced or metastatic head and neck squamous cell, hepatocellular, melanoma or renal cell carcinoma were enrolled in the trial. Before TCR sequencing, CD4+ T cells and CD8+ T cells from peripheral blood were sorted into separate populations. Overall study outcomes, separate from this receptor: Low levels of normalized T-cell clonal expansion were also seen in some patients who did not respond. Antigen specificity was not determined for the clonally expanded peripheral T cells. In the 0.1-3.0 mg/kg groups, partial responders were among the patients with the lowest normalized peripheral clonal expansion, particularly in CD8+ T cells. After ivuxolimab, expanded clones were on average more numerous among CD8+ T cells than among CD4+ T cells. Clonal expansion of both CD4+ and CD8+ blood T cells was observed from baseline to week 6 at doses 0.1 to 3.0 mg/kg.

To sequence the TCRbeta CDR3 region, genomic DNA was isolated from the sorted cells. TCRbeta CDR3 regions were sequenced using the immunoSEQ Assay. TCRdb took this table from immuneACCESS and kept in-frame rearrangements with V and J called. Such tables lack part of the clones; where checked against another copy, unresolved V genes explain under half of the gap, and the rest is unexplained. A total of under 70,000 clones appear in this sample, around nine tenths of them only once. In total, the top ten clones hold 1.1% of the sample. This material consisted of CD4+ or CD8+ T cells sorted from blood, taken in a trial of the OX40 agonist ivuxolimab. The rearrangement combines TRBV11-2 with TRBJ2-5, with 8 central nucleotides matching TRBD1. The source is an adult with an advanced solid tumor such as melanoma, head and neck, liver or kidney cancer. This receptor carries the CDR3 CASSFVRGLGETQYF. The sequence in DNA is TGTGCCAGCAGCTTCGTCAGGGGGCTTGGCGAGACCCAGTACTTC.